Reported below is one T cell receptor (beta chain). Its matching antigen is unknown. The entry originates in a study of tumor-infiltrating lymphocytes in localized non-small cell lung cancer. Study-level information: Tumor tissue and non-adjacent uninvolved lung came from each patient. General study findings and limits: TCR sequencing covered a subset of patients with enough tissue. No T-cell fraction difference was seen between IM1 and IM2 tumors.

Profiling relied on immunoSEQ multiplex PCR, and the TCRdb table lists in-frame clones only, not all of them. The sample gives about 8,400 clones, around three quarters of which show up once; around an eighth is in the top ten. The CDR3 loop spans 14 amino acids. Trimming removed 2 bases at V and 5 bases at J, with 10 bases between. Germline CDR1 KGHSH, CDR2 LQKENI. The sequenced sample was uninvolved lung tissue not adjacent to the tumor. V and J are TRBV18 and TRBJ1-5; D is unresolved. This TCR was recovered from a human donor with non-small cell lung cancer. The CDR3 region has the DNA TGTGCCAGCTCACCAGAGACGGACGATCAGCCCCAGCATTTT. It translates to CASSPETDDQPQHF.